The TCR beta chain under discussion was sequenced for a study of T cells in Graves' hyperthyroidism and ophthalmopathy. Amplified TCR beta CDR3 regions came from RNA transcripts. The HTBI set primed first-round TCR CDR3 RT-PCR. From the multiplex PCR reads, TCRdb called clonotypes with MiXCR, one entry per CDR3 protein. The repertoire holds about 640,000 distinct CDR3 sequences, with about 45% as singletons. This CDR3 contains 13 residues. CDR1 is SGHAT and CDR2 is FQNNGV in the germline V gene. With 3 bases removed from V and 8 bases from J, the gap between germline ends came to 10 bases. Study-wide results and caveats: It was a median roughly six months before onset that the model predicted ophthalmopathy. Blood shared most expanded thyroid clonotypes above 0.001.

This clonotype was detected a few times. Its target is unknown. This chain links TRBV11-2 with TRBJ1-4; possible D gene TRBD1, 5 bases. Material: peripheral blood or thyroid tissue (not recorded which). The sequence was collected from an adult man with Graves' disease, either hyperthyroidism or ophthalmopathy (not recorded which). The CDR3 region is CASSLSEGEKLFF. In DNA, the CDR3 is TGTGCCAGCAGCTTGTCGGAGGGGGAAAAACTGTTTTTT.